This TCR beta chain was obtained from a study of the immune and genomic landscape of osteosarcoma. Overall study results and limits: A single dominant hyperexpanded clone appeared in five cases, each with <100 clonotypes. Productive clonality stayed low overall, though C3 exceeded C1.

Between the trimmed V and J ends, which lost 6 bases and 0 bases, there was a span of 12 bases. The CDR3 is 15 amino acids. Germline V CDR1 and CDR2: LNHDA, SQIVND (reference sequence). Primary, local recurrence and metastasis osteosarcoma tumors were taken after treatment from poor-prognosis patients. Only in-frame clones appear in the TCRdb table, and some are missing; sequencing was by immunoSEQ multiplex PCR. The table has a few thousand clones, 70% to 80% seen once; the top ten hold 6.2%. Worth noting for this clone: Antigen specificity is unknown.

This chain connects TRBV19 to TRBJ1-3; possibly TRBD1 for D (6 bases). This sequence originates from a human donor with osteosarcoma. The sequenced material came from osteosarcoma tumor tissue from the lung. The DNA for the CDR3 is TGTGCCAGTAGCCCCTGGACAGCCTCTGGAAACACCATATATTTT. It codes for CASSPWTASGNTIYF.